This T cell receptor (beta chain) was captured by sequencing in a study of cytomegalovirus exposure and HLA in healthy donors. The PCR contained 60 Vbeta and 13 Jbeta primers. The assay was immunoSEQ multiplex PCR, and TCRdb's table has in-frame clones only and misses some. The sample has around 200,000 clones, roughly 70% seen once. Germline V gene lookup returns CDR1 MDHEN and CDR2 SYDVKM. The CDR3 loop spans 13 amino acids. Trimming left V 4 bases short and J 3 bases short, with 7 bases between. The sequence was collected from a middle-aged man in good health and CMV-seropositive. The chain is built from TRBV28 and TRBJ1-5; D is unclear. The sequenced material came from PBMCs. This CDR3 is CASSSGANQPQHF. The CDR3 DNA sequence: TGTGCCAGCAGTTCGGGTGCCAATCAGCCCCAGCATTTT.